One and the same sample provided the 2 T cell receptor beta chains below, sequenced in a study of Graves' ophthalmopathy and Graves' hyperthyroidism. From RNA, the CDR3 regions of TCR beta chains were amplified and sequenced. First-round RT-PCR used HTBI primers; second-round multiplex PCR followed. TCRdb recomputed calls from the multiplex PCR reads with MiXCR, one row per CDR3 protein. The sample lists about 400,000 distinct CDR3 sequences; roughly 18% were seen once. The sequencing input was peripheral blood. These receptors originate from a woman aged 18-35 years with Graves' ophthalmopathy.

This clonotype occurred many times. The chain carries TRBV6-1 and TRBJ2-5; 12 bases are shared with TRBD2. Germline V gene sequence: CDR1 MNHNS, CDR2 SASEGT. Germline trimming cut 2 bases from V and 4 bases from J; bases unmatched to any gene: 2. The CDR3 consists of 15 residues. CDR3 in DNA: TGTGCCAGCAGTGAACTAGCGGGAGGGCCAGAGACCCAGTACTTC. Translation gives CASSELAGGPETQYF.

This clonotype was picked up many times. The chain is built from TRBV6-1 and TRBJ2-7; no clear D gene. Germline V gene lookup returns CDR1 MNHNS and CDR2 SASEGT. The CDR3 totals 12 residues. Trimming left V 9 bases short and J 2 bases short, with 11 bases between. In DNA form, the CDR3 reads TGTGCCAGTTCAAGCAAGACCTACGAGCAGTACTTC. This encodes CASSSKTYEQYF.